The present TCR beta chain was sequenced within a study of T cells in Graves' hyperthyroidism and ophthalmopathy. Using RNA transcripts as the source, TCR beta CDR3 regions were amplified. First-round RT-PCR targeting the TCR CDR3 was performed with the HTBI primer set. TCRdb re-called the multiplex PCR reads through MiXCR, storing one row per CDR3 protein. The sample holds 270,000 or so distinct CDR3 sequences; 15% are singletons and the top ten take 30% to 35%. Subjects aged 18 to 65 presented with newly diagnosed hyperthyroidism of less than 2 months' duration. Patients having uncontrolled infection, another autoimmune disease, pregnancy or lactation were not included. Orbital computed tomography, thyroid ultrasound, serum thyroxine and TRAb, and clinical symptoms together informed the diagnoses. Germline V CDR1 and CDR2: DFQATT, SNEGSKA (reference sequence). V was shortened by 2 bases and J by 3 bases, with 14 bases between the two germline ends. The CDR3 consists of 15 residues.

This TCR was recovered from a woman in her 50s with Graves' hyperthyroidism that later progressed to Graves' ophthalmopathy. The chain recombines TRBV20-1 with TRBJ1-5, with D tentatively TRBD1 (5 bases). Input material: blood. The CDR3 DNA sequence: TGCAGTGCTAGACCTCGACAGCTACTCAATCAGCCCCAGCATTTT. Amino acids: CSARPRQLLNQPQHF.